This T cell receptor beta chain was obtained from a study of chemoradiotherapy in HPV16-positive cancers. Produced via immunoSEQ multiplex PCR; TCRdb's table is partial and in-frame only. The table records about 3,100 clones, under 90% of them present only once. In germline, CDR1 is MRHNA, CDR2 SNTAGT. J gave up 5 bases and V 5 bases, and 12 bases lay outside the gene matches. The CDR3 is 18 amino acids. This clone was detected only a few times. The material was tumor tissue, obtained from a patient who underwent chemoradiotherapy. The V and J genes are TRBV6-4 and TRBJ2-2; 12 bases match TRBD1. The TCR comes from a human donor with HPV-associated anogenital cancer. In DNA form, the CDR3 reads TGTGCCAGCAGTCCCGGGACAGGGGGCCCCGGAGATACCGGGGAGCTGTTTTTT. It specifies CASSPGTGGPGDTGELFF.